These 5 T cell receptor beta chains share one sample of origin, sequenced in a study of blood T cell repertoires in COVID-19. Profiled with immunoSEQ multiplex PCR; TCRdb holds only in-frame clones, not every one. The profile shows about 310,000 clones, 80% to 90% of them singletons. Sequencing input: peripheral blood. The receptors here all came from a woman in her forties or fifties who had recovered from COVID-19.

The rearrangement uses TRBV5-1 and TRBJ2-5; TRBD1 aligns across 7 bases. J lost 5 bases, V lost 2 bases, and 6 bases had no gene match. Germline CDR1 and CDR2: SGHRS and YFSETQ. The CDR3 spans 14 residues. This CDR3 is CASSFRDSRETQYF. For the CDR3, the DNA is TGCGCCAGCAGCTTCCGGGACAGCAGGGAGACCCAGTACTTC. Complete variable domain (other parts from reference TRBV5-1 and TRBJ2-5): KAGVTQTPRYLIKTRGQQVTLSCSPISGHRSVSWYQQTPGQGLQFLFEYFSETQRNKGNFPGRFSGRQFSNSRSEMNVSTLELGDSALYLCASSFRDSRETQYFGPGTRLLVL.

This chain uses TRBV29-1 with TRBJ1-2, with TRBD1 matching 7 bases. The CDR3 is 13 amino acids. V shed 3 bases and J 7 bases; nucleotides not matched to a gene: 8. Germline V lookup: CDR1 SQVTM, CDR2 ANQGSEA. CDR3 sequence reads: CSVEVRTGGGYTF. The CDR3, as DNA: TGCAGCGTTGAGGTTAGGACAGGCGGTGGCTACACCTTC.

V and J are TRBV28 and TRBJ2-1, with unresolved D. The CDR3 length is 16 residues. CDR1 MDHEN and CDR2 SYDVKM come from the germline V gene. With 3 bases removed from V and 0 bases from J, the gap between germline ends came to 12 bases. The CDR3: CASSLSPPSSYNEQFF. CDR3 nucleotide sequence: TGTGCCAGCAGTTTGTCTCCCCCCAGCTCCTACAATGAGCAGTTCTTC.

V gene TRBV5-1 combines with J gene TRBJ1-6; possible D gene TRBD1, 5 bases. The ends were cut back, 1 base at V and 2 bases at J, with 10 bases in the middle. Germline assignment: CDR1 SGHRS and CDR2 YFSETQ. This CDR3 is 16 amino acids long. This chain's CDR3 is CASSLRGETYNSPLHF. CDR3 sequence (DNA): TGCGCCAGCAGCTTGCGGGGGGAAACCTATAATTCACCCCTCCACTTT. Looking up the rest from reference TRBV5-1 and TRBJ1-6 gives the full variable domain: KAGVTQTPRYLIKTRGQQVTLSCSPISGHRSVSWYQQTPGQGLQFLFEYFSETQRNKGNFPGRFSGRQFSNSRSEMNVSTLELGDSALYLCASSLRGETYNSPLHFGNGTRLTVT.

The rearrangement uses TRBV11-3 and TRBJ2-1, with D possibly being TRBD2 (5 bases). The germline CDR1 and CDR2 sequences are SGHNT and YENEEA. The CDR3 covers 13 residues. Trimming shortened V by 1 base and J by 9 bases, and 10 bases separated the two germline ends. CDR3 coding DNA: TGTGCCAGCAGCTTAGGGGGAGTATCTGAGCAGTTCTTC. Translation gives CASSLGGVSEQFF.